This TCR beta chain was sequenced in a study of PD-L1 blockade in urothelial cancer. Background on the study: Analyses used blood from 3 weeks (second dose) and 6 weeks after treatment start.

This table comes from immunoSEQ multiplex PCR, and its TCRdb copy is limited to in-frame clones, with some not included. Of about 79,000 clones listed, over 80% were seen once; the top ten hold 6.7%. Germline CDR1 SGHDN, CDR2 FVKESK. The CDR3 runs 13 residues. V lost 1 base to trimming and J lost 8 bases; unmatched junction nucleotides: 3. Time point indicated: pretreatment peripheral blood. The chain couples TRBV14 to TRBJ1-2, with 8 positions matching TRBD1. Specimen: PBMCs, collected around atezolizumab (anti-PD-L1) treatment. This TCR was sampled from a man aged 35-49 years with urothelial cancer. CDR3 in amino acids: CASSQVQGEGYTF. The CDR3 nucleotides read TGTGCCAGCAGCCAAGTACAGGGGGAAGGCTACACCTTC.